This entry is about one T cell receptor beta chain. The antigen remains undetermined. RNA was extracted from bulk tissue without any cell sorting. Newly diagnosed lung cancer patients had thoracic surgery in China, August–late 2014, without prior chemotherapy. This CDR3 region has 13 residues. Germline-derived CDR1 and CDR2 are MNHEY and SVGAGI. The sample originates from a study of tumor and adjacent non-tumor tissue in lung cancer. Study results and caveats: Significantly higher TCR diversity was found in tumor than normal lung.

The library came from three nested PCR rounds adapted from ARM-PCR protocols. TCRdb reanalysed the multiplex PCR reads using MiXCR and keeps one entry per CDR3 protein. The sample includes fewer than 120,000 distinct CDR3 sequences, about 87% of them seen just once. The material sequenced was lung tumor tissue. The clonotype comes from a man aged 70-80 years with non-small cell lung cancer. The chain uses TRBV6-5 and TRBJ1-5; 7 bases match TRBD1. The end of the DNA fits TRBJ2-3 better, so the J call may be wrong. The CDR3 DNA reads as TGTGCCAGCAGAGACAGGGCTGGGCAGCTCCAGTATTTT. It yields the protein CASRDRAGQLQYF.